Listed below are T cell receptor beta chains from one sample, sequenced in a study of cytomegalovirus exposure and HLA in healthy donors. The assay was immunoSEQ multiplex PCR, and TCRdb's table has in-frame clones only and misses some. This table lists approximately 120,000 clones. Sequencing was performed on PBMCs. The receptors shown here come from a man younger than 35 in good health and CMV-seronegative. CDR3s include the opening cysteine and the closing phenylalanine or tryptophan. Each record gives: V gene, J gene, CDR3 protein.

>TRBV6-5|TRBJ1-2
CASSYTDREEYGYTF
>TRBV18|TRBJ1-5
CASSPDQGGQPQHF
>TRBV4-1|TRBJ1-3
CASSQENRVSGNTIYF
>TRBV19|TRBJ1-5
CASRADRVYSNQPQHF
>TRBV29-1|TRBJ2-1
CSVEWPSGEQFF
>TRBV7-3|TRBJ1-4
CASSKTRGEKLFF
>TRBV6-1|TRBJ2-4
CASSEGGGNIQYF
>TRBV5-1|TRBJ2-1
CASSLLGLAGVLYNEQFF
>TRBV7-9|TRBJ2-1
CASSLAGQSWQFF
>TRBV19|TRBJ1-4
CASSIKAGKGAGWEKLFF
>TRBV5-1|TRBJ2-7
CASSLGSSGGDEQYF
>TRBV7-2|TRBJ2-7
CASSASRRGLYEQYF
>TRBV18|TRBJ1-1
CASSPGTDTEAFF
>TRBV30|TRBJ1-4
CAWSLPGTGGEKLFF
>TRBV11-2|TRBJ1-5
CASSPGWGQPQHF
>TRBV27|TRBJ1-2
CASSSPSSGIVYGYTF
>TRBV6-5|TRBJ2-2
CASSILPAGNGELFF
>TRBV19|TRBJ2-7
CASSIFTSGGRTYEQYF
>TRBV5-8|TRBJ1-5
CASRIRTPFNQPQHF
>TRBV5-1|TRBJ1-1
CASMDAGGDQQAFF
>TRBV20-1|TRBJ1-4
CSALVSGKLFF
>TRBV19|TRBJ1-1
CASSIDPSEAFF
>TRBV5-1|TRBJ1-1
CASSYDTTEAFF
>TRBV5-4|TRBJ2-3
CASSLIMGQTTDTQYF
>TRBV30|TRBJ1-2
CAYPSGGRYTF
>TRBV28|TRBJ2-7
CASSLWGSYEQYF
>TRBV19|TRBJ1-2
CASSMDGLYGYTF
>TRBV19|TRBJ2-4
CASSITPGQGNIQYF
>TRBV2|TRBJ2-7
CASSLGQAYAYEQYF
>TRBV30|TRBJ2-3
CAWSVLAGDHTQYF
>TRBV7-9|TRBJ1-2
CASSLMAGGSYGYTF
>TRBV5-1|TRBJ2-3
CASRDESGRTDTQYF
>TRBV6-1|TRBJ1-5
CASSSSHF
>TRBV5-1|TRBJ2-3
CASSTSGLSSSTDTQYF
>TRBV18|TRBJ2-7
CASSPGQVGEQYF
>TRBV7-9|TRBJ1-2
CASLNDRGAGYTF
>TRBV19|TRBJ2-7
CASSLQGAAYEQYF
>TRBV29-1|TRBJ1-3
CSVGHNGNTIYF
>TRBV4-2|TRBJ2-7
CASSQDPIVGALYEQYF
>TRBV6-4|TRBJ1-1
CASSDSIGTDAFF
>TRBV10-3|TRBJ2-7
CAISVTSYEQYF
>TRBV4-1|TRBJ2-7
CASSQGTARSYEQYF
>TRBV5-4|TRBJ2-1
CASSLTSGGNEQFF
>TRBV28|TRBJ1-2
CASSQGSDYGYTF
>TRBV27|TRBJ1-1
CASSFVSTGTEAFF
>TRBV18|TRBJ2-7
CASSPVPGQGAREQYF
>TRBV6-1|TRBJ1-3
CASSDFGRSGSSGNTIYF
>TRBV29-1|TRBJ2-5
CSVQTRSVETQYF
>TRBV5-5|TRBJ1-5
CASSLMAPRADQPQHF
>TRBV7-2|TRBJ2-7
CASSPSASSGRGPYEQYF
>TRBV7-2|TRBJ2-7
CASSLSGGPYEQYF
>TRBV19|TRBJ2-2
CASMVVGTTGELFF
>TRBV30|TRBJ1-6
CAWSVQGNSPLHF
>TRBV19|TRBJ1-5
CASSIDRADQPQHF
>TRBV19|TRBJ1-4
CASSTGTGRNEKLFF